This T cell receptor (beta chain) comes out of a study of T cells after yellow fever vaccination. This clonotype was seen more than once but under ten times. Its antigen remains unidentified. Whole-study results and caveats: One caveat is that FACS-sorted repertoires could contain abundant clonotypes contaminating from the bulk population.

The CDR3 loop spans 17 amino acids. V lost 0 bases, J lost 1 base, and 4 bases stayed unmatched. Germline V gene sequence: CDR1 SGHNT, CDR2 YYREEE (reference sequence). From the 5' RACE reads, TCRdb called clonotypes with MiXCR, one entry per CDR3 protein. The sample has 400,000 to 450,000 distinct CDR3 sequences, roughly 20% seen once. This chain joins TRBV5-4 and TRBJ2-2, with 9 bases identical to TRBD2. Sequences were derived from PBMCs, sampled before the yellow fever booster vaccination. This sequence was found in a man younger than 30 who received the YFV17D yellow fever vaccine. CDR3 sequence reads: CASSLAGAGGNTGELFF. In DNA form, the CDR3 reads TGTGCCAGCAGCTTGGCCGGAGCGGGGGGGAACACCGGGGAGCTGTTTTTT.